This is a list of T cell receptor beta chains from one sample in a study of PD-L1 blockade in urothelial cancer. Measured with immunoSEQ multiplex PCR; TCRdb has only the in-frame clones, and not every one. Seen here are 55,000 to 75,000 clones, 80% to 90% observed once, and the top ten hold around 1.6%. The sequencing here drew on PBMCs, taken around atezolizumab (anti-PD-L1) treatment. Source of these receptors: a man aged 65 to 79 with urothelial cancer. Each CDR3 is given with its conserved first and last residue. The D gene is left open where the match is weak. Only part of the rows carry a size: once, few, many, or a class if the clone is expanded.

abundance	j_gene	v_gene	d_gene	CDR3nt	CDR3aa
once	TRBJ2-1	TRBV6-5	TRBD2	TGTGCCAGCAGTTACTCGACTAGCGGTTCGTACAATGAGCAGTTCTTC	CASSYSTSGSYNEQFF
.	TRBJ1-1	TRBV20-1	.	TGCAGTCCCAACGGGGCTTTCTTT	CSPNGAFF
once	TRBJ1-2	TRBV15	.	TGTGCCACCAGGCCGTCCTCCGGGGGGCGCGACTATGGCTACACCTTC	CATRPSSGGRDYGYTF
.	TRBJ1-3	TRBV5-8	.	TGTGCCAGCAGCCATTCTAGACGGGAGGGCTCTGGAAACACCATATATTTT	CASSHSRREGSGNTIYF
.	TRBJ1-3	TRBV6-5	.	TGTGCCAGCAGTTACTCGATTTCAGGCTCTGGAAACACCATATATTTT	CASSYSISGSGNTIYF
.	TRBJ2-2	TRBV21-1	.	TGTGCCAGCAGCAGGGCAGGGAGGACCGGGGAGCTGTTTTTT	CASSRAGRTGELFF
.	TRBJ2-3	TRBV10-1	TRBD2	TGCGCCAGCTCTAGCGGGAGGTGGTCAGATACGCAGTATTTT	CASSSGRWSDTQYF
.	TRBJ2-1	TRBV5-4	.	TGTGCCAGCAGGTTAGGGGGAGTAAACTACAATGAGCAGTTCTTC	CASRLGGVNYNEQFF
.	TRBJ2-7	TRBV10-1	TRBD1	TGCGCCAGCACTATACAGGGGCGCCACGAGCAGTACTTC	CASTIQGRHEQYF
.	TRBJ2-7	TRBV4-3	.	TGCGCCAGCAGCCAAGATTGGGCCAGCCCCTACGAGCAGTACTTC	CASSQDWASPYEQYF
.	TRBJ2-7	TRBV7-2	.	TGTGCCAGCAGTTCCCAGGTAGCGACCGACTACGAGCAGTACTTC	CASSSQVATDYEQYF
.	TRBJ1-4	TRBV5-6	.	TGTGCCAGCAGCCCACCGGGACACCTTTTCACGCGGGATGAAAAACTGTTTTTT	CASSPPGHLFTRDEKLFF
.	TRBJ1-4	TRBV27	.	TGTGCCAGCTGTGTCGGGGTGACTAATGAAAAACTGTTTTTT	CASCVGVTNEKLFF
.	TRBJ2-1	TRBV18	.	TGTGCCAGCTCCCCGGGAGTCCCCTCCAATGAGCAGTTCTTC	CASSPGVPSNEQFF
.	TRBJ2-7	TRBV28	TRBD1	TGTGCCAGCAGAGCACCCGGGACAGGGAACTACGAGCAGTACTTC	CASRAPGTGNYEQYF
.	TRBJ2-7	TRBV4-2	.	TGTGCCAGCAGCCAAGAGGCGACGGGCTCCTACGAGCAGTACTTC	CASSQEATGSYEQYF
.	TRBJ2-3	TRBV27	.	TGTGCCAGCAGTCCGATGGGCCGGGAGAGAGGCACAGATACGCAGTATTTT	CASSPMGRERGTDTQYF
.	TRBJ2-7	TRBV19	TRBD2	TGTGCCAGTAGTTTCCAGCGGGAGTCCTACGAGCAGTACTTC	CASSFQRESYEQYF
.	TRBJ2-3	TRBV11-2	TRBD2	TGTGCCAGCAGCCGCAGACTAGCGGGAGTGGGAGATACGCAGTATTTT	CASSRRLAGVGDTQYF
.	TRBJ2-2	TRBV18	TRBD1	TGTGCCAGCTCACCACGACAGGGTCGACAGTACACCGGGGAGCTGTTTTTT	CASSPRQGRQYTGELFF
.	TRBJ1-3	TRBV7-3	.	TGTGCCAGCAGCTTATATCCATCTACTGGAAACACCATATATTTT	CASSLYPSTGNTIYF
.	TRBJ2-1	TRBV12-5	TRBD2	TGTGCTAGTGGTCCCCCCCTTAGCGGGAACTCCTACAATGAGCAGTTCTTC	CASGPPLSGNSYNEQFF
.	TRBJ2-1	TRBV11-3	TRBD2	TGTGCCAGCAGCAGTAGCGGGAGTAGCAATGAGCAGTTCTTC	CASSSSGSSNEQFF
.	TRBJ1-1	TRBV13	TRBD1	TGTGCCAGCAGTGGGACAGGGGGAACTGAAGCTTTCTTT	CASSGTGGTEAFF
.	TRBJ1-2	TRBV7-2	.	TGTGCCAGCAACAACGCGGGATCTGACTATGGCTACACCTTC	CASNNAGSDYGYTF
.	TRBJ1-2	TRBV6-1	.	TGTGCCAGCAGTGAAGACGGGTCCTATGGCTACACCTTC	CASSEDGSYGYTF
.	TRBJ2-3	TRBV19	TRBD2	TGTGCCAGTAGTATTAGTGCGGGAGCAGATACGCAGTATTTT	CASSISAGADTQYF
.	TRBJ2-1	TRBV5-1	TRBD2	TGCGCCAGCAGCTTGGGGACTAGCGGGAGAGATGAGCAGTTCTTC	CASSLGTSGRDEQFF
.	TRBJ1-2	TRBV7-9	.	TGTGCCAGCAGCTTAGACGGAGACTATGGCTACACCTTC	CASSLDGDYGYTF
.	TRBJ2-7	TRBV19	.	TGTGCCAGTGCCCCGGGGGGCGCTTCCTACGAGCAGTACTTC	CASAPGGASYEQYF
.	TRBJ1-2	TRBV15	TRBD1	TGTGCCACCAGCAGAGATCCGGGCGTGACAGGGTATGGCTACACCTTC	CATSRDPGVTGYGYTF
.	TRBJ2-3	TRBV4-3	TRBD1	TGCGCCAGCAGCCAAGATGCTTTGGGACAGGGCATTTCAGATACGCAGTATTTT	CASSQDALGQGISDTQYF
.	TRBJ2-1	TRBV9	.	TGTGCCAGCAGCGCAGGAGGAGGCTCCTACAATGAGCAGTTCTTC	CASSAGGGSYNEQFF
.	TRBJ2-6	TRBV19	.	TGTGCCAGTATTCGACAGGCACGCTCTGGGGCCAACGTCCTGACTTTC	CASIRQARSGANVLTF
.	TRBJ2-7	TRBV7-3	.	TGTGCCAGCGCCCTATTGGGGAGCTCCTACGAGCAGTACTTC	CASALLGSSYEQYF
.	TRBJ1-5	TRBV7-2	.	TGTGCCAGCAGCTTAGATCCAGGTTGGGCCCAGCATTTT	CASSLDPGWAQHF
.	TRBJ2-2	TRBV9	TRBD2	TGTGCCAGCAGCGTAGAAGGGTTGGTAGCGGGAGAGGCCGGGGAGCTGTTTTTT	CASSVEGLVAGEAGELFF
.	TRBJ2-2	TRBV5-1	.	TGCGCCAGCTACCCCACCGGGTCCCTCACCGGCGGGGAGCTGTTTTTT	CASYPTGSLTGGELFF
.	TRBJ1-5	TRBV4-3	.	TGCGCCAGCAGCCCCCAGGTGGGAGGTCAGCCCCAGCATTTT	CASSPQVGGQPQHF
many	TRBJ1-2	TRBV5-1	TRBD1	TGCGCCAGCAGCTTTGCGGCACAGGGGGCAAATGGCTACACCTTC	CASSFAAQGANGYTF
.	TRBJ1-1	TRBV27	.	TGTGCCAGCAAACGAGGCACTGAAGCTTTCTTT	CASKRGTEAFF
.	TRBJ2-7	TRBV6-1	TRBD2	TGTGCCAGCAGTGAACTAGCGGGTGTCTCCTACGAGCAGTACTTC	CASSELAGVSYEQYF